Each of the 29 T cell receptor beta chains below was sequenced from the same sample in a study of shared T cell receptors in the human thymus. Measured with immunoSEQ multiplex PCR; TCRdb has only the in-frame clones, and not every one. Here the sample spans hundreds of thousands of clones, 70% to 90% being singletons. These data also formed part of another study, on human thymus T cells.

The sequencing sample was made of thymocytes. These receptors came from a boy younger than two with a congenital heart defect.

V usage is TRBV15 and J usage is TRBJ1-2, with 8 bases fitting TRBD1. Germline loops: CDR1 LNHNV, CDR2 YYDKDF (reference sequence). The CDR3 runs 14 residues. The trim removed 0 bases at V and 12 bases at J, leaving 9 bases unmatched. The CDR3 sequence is CATSRDGDQGAHTF. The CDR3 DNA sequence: TGTGCCACCAGCAGAGATGGGGATCAGGGGGCCCACACCTTC.

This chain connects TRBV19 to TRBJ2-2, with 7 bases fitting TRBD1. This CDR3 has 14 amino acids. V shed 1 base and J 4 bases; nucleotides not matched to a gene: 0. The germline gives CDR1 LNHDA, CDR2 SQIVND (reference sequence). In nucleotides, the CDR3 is TGTGCCAGTAGTATAGCAGGGGGCACCGGGGAGCTGTTTTTT. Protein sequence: CASSIAGGTGELFF.

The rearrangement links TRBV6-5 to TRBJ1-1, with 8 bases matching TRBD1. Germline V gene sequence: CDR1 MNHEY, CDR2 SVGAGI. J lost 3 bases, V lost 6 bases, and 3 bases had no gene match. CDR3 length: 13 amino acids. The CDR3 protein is CASRRTGYTEAFF. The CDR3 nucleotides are TGTGCCAGCAGACGGACAGGGTACACTGAAGCTTTCTTT.

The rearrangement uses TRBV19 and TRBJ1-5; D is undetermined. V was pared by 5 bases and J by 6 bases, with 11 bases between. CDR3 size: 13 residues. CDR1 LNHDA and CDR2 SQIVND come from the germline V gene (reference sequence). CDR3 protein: CASSPPNAQPQHF. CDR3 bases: TGTGCCAGTAGTCCCCCTAACGCTCAGCCCCAGCATTTT.

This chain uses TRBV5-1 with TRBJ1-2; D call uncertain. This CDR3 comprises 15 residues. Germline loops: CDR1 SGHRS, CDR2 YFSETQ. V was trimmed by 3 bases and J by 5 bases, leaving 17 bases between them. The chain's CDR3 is CASSYDPGFYYGYTF. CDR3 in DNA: TGCGCCAGCAGCTATGATCCGGGATTCTATTATGGCTACACCTTC. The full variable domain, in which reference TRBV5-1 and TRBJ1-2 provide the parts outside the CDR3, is KAGVTQTPRYLIKTRGQQVTLSCSPISGHRSVSWYQQTPGQGLQFLFEYFSETQRNKGNFPGRFSGRQFSNSRSEMNVSTLELGDSALYLCASSYDPGFYYGYTFGSGTRLTVV.

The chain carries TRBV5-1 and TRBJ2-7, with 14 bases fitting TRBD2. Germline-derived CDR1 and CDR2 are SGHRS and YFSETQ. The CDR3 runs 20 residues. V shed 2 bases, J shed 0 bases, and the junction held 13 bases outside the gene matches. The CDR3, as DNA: TGCGCCAGCAGCTTTACCGGGACTAGCGGGAGATTTATAAGCTCCTACGAGCAGTACTTC. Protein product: CASSFTGTSGRFISSYEQYF.

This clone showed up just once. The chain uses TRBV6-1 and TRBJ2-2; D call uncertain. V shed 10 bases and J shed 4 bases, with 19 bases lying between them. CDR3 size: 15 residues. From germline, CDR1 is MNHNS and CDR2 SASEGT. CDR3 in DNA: TGTGCCACCCAGGAAAACGGCAGGCGCACCGGGGAGCTGTTTTTT. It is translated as CATQENGRRTGELFF.

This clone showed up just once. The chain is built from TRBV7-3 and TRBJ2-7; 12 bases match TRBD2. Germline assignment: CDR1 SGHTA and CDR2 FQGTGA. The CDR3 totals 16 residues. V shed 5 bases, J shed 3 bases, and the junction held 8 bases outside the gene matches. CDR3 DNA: TGTGCCAGCAGCCCGGGGACTAGCGGGCCCTTCTACGAGCAGTACTTC. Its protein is CASSPGTSGPFYEQYF.

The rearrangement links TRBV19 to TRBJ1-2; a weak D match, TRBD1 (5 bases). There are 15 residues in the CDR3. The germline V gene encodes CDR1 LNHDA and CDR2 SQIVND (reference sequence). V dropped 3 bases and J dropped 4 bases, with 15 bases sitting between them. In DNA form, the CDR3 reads TGTGCCAGTAGTATTGCCGCAGGGTCGAGCTATGGCTACACCTTC. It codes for CASSIAAGSSYGYTF.

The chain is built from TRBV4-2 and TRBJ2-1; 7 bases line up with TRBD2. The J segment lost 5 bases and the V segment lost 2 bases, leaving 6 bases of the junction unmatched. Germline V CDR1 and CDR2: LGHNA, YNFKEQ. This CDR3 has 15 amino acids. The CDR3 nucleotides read TGTGCCAGCAGCCAAATATCTAGCGGCAACAATGAGCAGTTCTTC. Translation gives CASSQISSGNNEQFF.

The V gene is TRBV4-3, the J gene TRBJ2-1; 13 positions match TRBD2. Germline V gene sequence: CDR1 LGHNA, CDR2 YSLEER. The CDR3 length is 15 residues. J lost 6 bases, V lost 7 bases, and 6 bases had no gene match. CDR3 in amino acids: CASNTRTSGSNEQFF. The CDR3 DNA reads TGCGCCAGCAATACTAGGACTAGCGGGAGCAATGAGCAGTTCTTC.

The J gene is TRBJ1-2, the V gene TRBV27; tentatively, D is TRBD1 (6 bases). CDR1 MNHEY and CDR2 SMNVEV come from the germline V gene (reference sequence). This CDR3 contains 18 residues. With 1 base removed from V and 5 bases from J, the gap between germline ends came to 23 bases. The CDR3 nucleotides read TGTGCCAGCAGTTTATTGCCCCCTTGGGGGCCCCTTAGATATGGCTACACCTTC. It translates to CASSLLPPWGPLRYGYTF.

As DNA, the CDR3 is TGTGCCAGCAGCCGGGCTCGACAGTCCGAAGACTACAATGAGCAGTTCTTC. Translating it yields CASSRARQSEDYNEQFF. The chain uses TRBV5-8 and TRBJ2-1; D might be TRBD1 (5 bases). The germline CDR1 and CDR2 sequences are SGHTS and YDEGEE. This CDR3 comprises 17 residues. V dropped 4 bases and J dropped 3 bases, with 20 bases sitting between them.

The chain's CDR3 is CAWSVRLAGGLSSYNEQFF. CDR3 nucleotide sequence: TGTGCCTGGAGTGTACGACTAGCGGGAGGACTCAGCTCCTACAATGAGCAGTTCTTC. V gene TRBV30 combines with J gene TRBJ2-1; 13 bases agree with TRBD2. The CDR3 runs 19 residues. J gave up 0 bases and V 0 bases, and 8 bases lay outside the gene matches. Looked up from germline, CDR1 is GTSNPN and CDR2 is SVGIG (reference sequence).

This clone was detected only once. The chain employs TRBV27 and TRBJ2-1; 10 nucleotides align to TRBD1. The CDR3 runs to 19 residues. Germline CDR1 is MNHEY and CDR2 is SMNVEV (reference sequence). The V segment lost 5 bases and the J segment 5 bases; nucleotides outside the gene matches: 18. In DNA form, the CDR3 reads TGTGCCAGCAGTGGGTCAAGCGGTTCCGGGACAGGGGTAAACAATGAGCAGTTCTTC. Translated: CASSGSSGSGTGVNNEQFF.

The CDR3 sequence is CASSALDRAGNEQFF. The CDR3 bases are TGTGCCAGCAGTGCCCTTGACAGGGCCGGGAATGAGCAGTTCTTC. The J gene is TRBJ2-1, the V gene TRBV25-1; 7 nucleotides agree with TRBD1. The CDR3 consists of 15 residues. Germline CDR1 and CDR2: MGHDK and SYGVNS. J gave up 7 bases and V 4 bases, and 10 bases lay outside the gene matches.

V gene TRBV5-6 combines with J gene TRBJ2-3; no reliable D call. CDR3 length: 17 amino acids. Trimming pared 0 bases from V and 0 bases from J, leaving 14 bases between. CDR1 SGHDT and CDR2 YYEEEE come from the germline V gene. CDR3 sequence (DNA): TGTGCCAGCAGCTTGGCCTTGGAGCCCTCTAGCACAGATACGCAGTATTTT. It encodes CASSLALEPSSTDTQYF. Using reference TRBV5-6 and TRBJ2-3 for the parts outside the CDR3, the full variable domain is DAGVTQSPTHLIKTRGQQVTLRCSPKSGHDTVSWYQQALGQGPQFIFQYYEEEERQRGNFPDRFSGHQFPNYSSELNVNALLLGDSALYLCASSLALEPSSTDTQYFGPGTRLTVL.

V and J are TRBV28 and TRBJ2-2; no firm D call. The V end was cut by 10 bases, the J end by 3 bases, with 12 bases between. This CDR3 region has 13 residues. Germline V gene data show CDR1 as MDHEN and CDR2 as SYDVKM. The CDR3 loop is CATARTYTGELFF. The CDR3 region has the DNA TGTGCCACCGCCCGCACATACACCGGGGAGCTGTTTTTT.

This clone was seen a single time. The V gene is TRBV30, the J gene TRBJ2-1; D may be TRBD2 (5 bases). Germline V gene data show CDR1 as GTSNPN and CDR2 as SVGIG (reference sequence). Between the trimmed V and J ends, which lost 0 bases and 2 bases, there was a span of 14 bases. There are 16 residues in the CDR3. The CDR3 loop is CAWSVSLSGTYNEQFF. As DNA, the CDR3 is TGTGCCTGGAGTGTAAGTCTGTCGGGGACCTACAATGAGCAGTTCTTC.

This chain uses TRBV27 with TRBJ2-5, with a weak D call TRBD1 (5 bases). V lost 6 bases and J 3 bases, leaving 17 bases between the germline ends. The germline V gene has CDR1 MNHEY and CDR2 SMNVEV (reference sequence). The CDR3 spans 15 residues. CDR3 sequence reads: CASSQTPDSKETQYF. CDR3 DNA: TGTGCCAGCAGCCAAACCCCTGACAGTAAAGAGACCCAGTACTTC.

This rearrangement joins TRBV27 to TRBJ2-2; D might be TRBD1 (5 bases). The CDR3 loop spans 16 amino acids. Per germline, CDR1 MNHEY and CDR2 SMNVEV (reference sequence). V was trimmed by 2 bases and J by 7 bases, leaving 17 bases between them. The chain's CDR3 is CASSLVAGRYGGELFF. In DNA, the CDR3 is TGTGCCAGCAGTTTAGTGGCAGGGCGGTATGGCGGGGAGCTGTTTTTT.

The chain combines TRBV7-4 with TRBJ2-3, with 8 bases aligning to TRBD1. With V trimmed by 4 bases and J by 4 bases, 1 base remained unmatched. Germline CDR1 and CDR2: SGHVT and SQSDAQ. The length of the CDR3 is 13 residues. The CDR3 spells CASSSDRADTQYF. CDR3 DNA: TGTGCCAGCAGCTCGGACAGGGCAGATACGCAGTATTTT.

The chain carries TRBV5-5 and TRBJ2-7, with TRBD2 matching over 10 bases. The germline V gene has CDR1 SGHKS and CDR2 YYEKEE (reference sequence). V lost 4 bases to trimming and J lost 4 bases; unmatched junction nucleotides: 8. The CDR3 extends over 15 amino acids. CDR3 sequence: CASSLLAGERYEQYF. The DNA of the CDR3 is TGTGCCAGCAGCCTTCTAGCGGGAGAGAGGTACGAGCAGTACTTC.

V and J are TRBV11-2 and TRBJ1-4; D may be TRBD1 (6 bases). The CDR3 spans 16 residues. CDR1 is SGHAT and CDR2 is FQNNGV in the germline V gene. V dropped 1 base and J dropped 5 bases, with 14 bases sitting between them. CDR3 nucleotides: TGTGCCAGCAGCTTAGTTGGGGGCTCTGGCAATGAAAAACTGTTTTTT. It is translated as CASSLVGGSGNEKLFF.

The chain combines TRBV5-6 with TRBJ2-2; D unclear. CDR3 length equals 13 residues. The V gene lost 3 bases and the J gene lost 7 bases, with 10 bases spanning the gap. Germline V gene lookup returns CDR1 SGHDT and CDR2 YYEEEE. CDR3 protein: CASSYWSNGELFF. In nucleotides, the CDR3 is TGTGCCAGCAGCTACTGGTCGAACGGGGAGCTGTTTTTT.

CDR3 sequence: CAISEMGGTSGSMVPPETQYF. DNA for the CDR3: TGTGCCATCAGTGAGATGGGGGGGACTAGCGGGAGTATGGTCCCCCCAGAGACCCAGTACTTC. The chain recombines TRBV10-3 with TRBJ2-5, with 14 positions matching TRBD2. Trimming took 2 bases from V and 4 from J; bases not matched to a gene: 18. CDR3 length equals 21 residues. The V gene's germline CDR1 is ENHRY and CDR2 SYGVKD.

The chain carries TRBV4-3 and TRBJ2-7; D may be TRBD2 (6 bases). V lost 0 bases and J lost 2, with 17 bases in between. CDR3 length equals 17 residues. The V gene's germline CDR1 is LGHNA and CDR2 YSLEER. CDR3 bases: TGCGCCAGCAGCCAAGAACTAGCCTACAATAAAACCTACGAGCAGTACTTC. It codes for CASSQELAYNKTYEQYF.

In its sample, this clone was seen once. The CDR3 here is CASRVDRVQETQYF. In nucleotides, the CDR3 is TGTGCCAGCAGGGTAGACAGGGTCCAAGAGACCCAGTACTTC. V and J are TRBV7-9 and TRBJ2-5; TRBD1 agrees at 7 bases. The CDR3 is 14 amino acids. CDR1 is SEHNR and CDR2 is FQNEAQ in the germline V gene (reference sequence). Unmatched junction bases numbered 5, after V lost 6 bases and J lost 1 base.

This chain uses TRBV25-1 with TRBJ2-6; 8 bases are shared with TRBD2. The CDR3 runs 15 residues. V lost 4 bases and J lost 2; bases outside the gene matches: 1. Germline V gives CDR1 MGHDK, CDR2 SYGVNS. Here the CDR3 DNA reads TGTGCCAGCAGTGGCGGGGGGACTGGGGCCAACGTCCTGACTTTC. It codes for CASSGGGTGANVLTF.